A single sample is the source of the 21 T cell receptor beta chains below, sequenced in a study of cytomegalovirus exposure and HLA in healthy donors (dated by TCRdb to about 2017). Receptor libraries were prepared by the immunoSEQ multiplex PCR assay. The multiplex PCR relied on a mix of 60 forward primers for TCR Vbeta segments and 13 reverse primers for TCR Jbeta segments. In its TCRdb copy, this immuneACCESS table keeps in-frame sequences only and misses some clones. Where compared with another copy, unresolved V genes explain less than half of these, and the others have no known cause. The sample table records about 180,000 clones; around 77% of these occur just once. Clones ranked in the top ten supply 2% to 2.5% of the sample. Sequenced input: PBMCs. These TCRs come from a man in his sixties in good health and CMV-seronegative.

The rearrangement joins TRBV25-1 to TRBJ1-1; D not resolved. Germline V CDR1 and CDR2: MGHDK, SYGVNS. There are 15 residues in the CDR3. V gave up 7 bases and J gave up 1 base, with 16 bases separating them. The CDR3 DNA reads as TGTGCCAGCACCTTATCGGGGTGGGGGAACACTGAAGCTTTCTTT. This gives the protein CASTLSGWGNTEAFF.

The chain joins TRBV28 to TRBJ1-5; possibly TRBD1 for D (6 bases). CDR3 length: 15 amino acids. V was pared by 7 bases and J by 5 bases, with 18 bases between. Germline CDR1 is MDHEN and CDR2 is SYDVKM. CDR3 nucleotides: TGTGCCAGCACCCTCGGTGGACAGAGAGATCAGCCCCAGCATTTT. This gives the protein CASTLGGQRDQPQHF. The full variable domain, in which reference TRBV28 and TRBJ1-5 provide the parts outside the CDR3, is DVKVTQSSRYLVKRTGEKVFLECVQDMDHENMFWYRQDPGLGLRLIYFSYDVKMKEKGDIPEGYSVSREKKERFSLILESASTNQTSMYLCASTLGGQRDQPQHFGDGTRLSIL.

V is TRBV5-6 and J is TRBJ1-1, with 7 bases fitting TRBD1. From germline, CDR1 is SGHDT and CDR2 YYEEEE. The V segment lost 4 bases and the J segment 5 bases; nucleotides outside the gene matches: 8. The CDR3 totals 14 residues. The DNA of the CDR3 is TGTGCCAGCAGCGCCGACATACAGGGGACTGAAGCTTTCTTT. It codes for CASSADIQGTEAFF.

J is TRBJ1-4 and V is TRBV19; no clear D. The CDR3 loop spans 14 amino acids. The V end was cut by 2 bases, the J end by 5 bases, with 9 bases between. Germline CDR1 is LNHDA and CDR2 is SQIVND (reference sequence). CDR3 sequence: CASSIRRNNEKLFF. The CDR3 DNA follows: TGTGCCAGTAGTATAAGGCGGAACAATGAAAAACTGTTTTTT. Full variable domain (outside the CDR3, taken from reference TRBV19 and TRBJ1-4): DGGITQSPKYLFRKEGQNVTLSCEQNLNHDAMYWYRQDPGQGLRLIYYSQIVNDFQKGDIAEGYSVSREKKESFPLTVTSAQKNPTAFYLCASSIRRNNEKLFFGSGTQLSVL.

The chain has TRBV4-2 and TRBJ2-2; D call uncertain. The germline V and J ends were trimmed by 0 bases and 2 bases, with 7 bases remaining between them. Germline CDR1 and CDR2: LGHNA and YNFKEQ. This CDR3 region has 15 residues. The CDR3 nucleotides read TGTGCCAGCAGCCAAGATGGGCCAAACACCGGGGAGCTGTTTTTT. It codes for CASSQDGPNTGELFF.

J is TRBJ2-7 and V is TRBV21-1; TRBD1 reflects the table's D call only, with no check against the DNA. TRBV21-1 is annotated as a pseudogene. The CDR3 runs 16 residues. The CDR3 DNA follows: TGTGCCAGCAGCAAAGATCCGGACAGGGGGAACTACGAGCAGTACTTC. Translated, it gives CASSKDPDRGNYEQYF.

This chain connects TRBV5-6 to TRBJ1-3; 8 bases match TRBD1. CDR3 length equals 15 residues. The junction had 13 bases not matched to a gene; V was cut back by 6 bases and J by 8 bases. Germline V gives CDR1 SGHDT, CDR2 YYEEEE. Here the CDR3 reads CASTAPRTGLDTIYF. For the CDR3, the DNA is TGTGCCAGCACCGCCCCAAGGACAGGGTTAGACACCATATATTTT.

This chain links TRBV11-3 with TRBJ2-3; D might be TRBD2 (6 bases). Germline lookup yields CDR1 SGHNT and CDR2 YENEEA. Trimming stripped 5 bases from V and 4 bases from J, with 16 bases between. This CDR3 contains 15 residues. Written as DNA, the CDR3 is TGTGCCAGCAGCCCCAGTAGCGGTGGGGCAGATACGCAGTATTTT. This encodes CASSPSSGGADTQYF.

V is TRBV14 and J is TRBJ2-2; 12 bases are shared with TRBD1. After removal of 4 bases from V and 6 bases from J, the junction contained 6 bases not matched to a gene. Germline V lookup: CDR1 SGHDN, CDR2 FVKESK. The CDR3 sequence is 16 residues long. The CDR3 DNA is TGTGCCAGCAGCCGGATGGGACAGGGGGCTGCCGGGGAGCTGTTTTTT. Translating it yields CASSRMGQGAAGELFF.

The rearrangement links TRBV9 to TRBJ2-1, with 9 bases matching TRBD1. The CDR3 is 15 amino acids. V shed 0 bases and J 9 bases; nucleotides not matched to a gene: 7. CDR1 and CDR2 from the germline V gene are SGDLS and YYNGEE. CDR3 loop: CASSVAGTGTIEQFF. DNA of the CDR3: TGTGCCAGCAGCGTAGCCGGGACAGGGACGATTGAGCAGTTCTTC. The entire variable domain, with the rest obtained from reference TRBV9 and TRBJ2-1, is as follows: DSGVTQTPKHLITATGQRVTLRCSPRSGDLSVYWYQQSLDQGLQFLIQYYNGEERAKGNILERFSAQQFPDLHSELNLSSLELGDSALYFCASSVAGTGTIEQFFGPGTRLTVL.

Points on this clone: Other DNA sequences from this sample encode an identical CDR3 as well. V usage is TRBV5-1 and J usage is TRBJ1-1; TRBD1 matches 7 bases. The CDR3 has 15 residues. The germline V gene encodes CDR1 SGHRS and CDR2 YFSETQ. Losses at the gene ends were 0 bases for V and 2 bases for J; bases not matched to a gene: 4. The CDR3 nucleotides read TGCGCCAGCAGCTTGGGGCAGGGGGGAAACACTGAAGCTTTCTTT. It translates to CASSLGQGGNTEAFF.

The rearrangement joins TRBV9 to TRBJ2-3, with 10 bases matching TRBD2. The length of the CDR3 is 16 residues. With 0 bases clipped from V and 2 bases from J, the junction kept 3 bases outside the gene matches. Germline CDR1 is SGDLS and CDR2 is YYNGEE. The CDR3 region has the DNA TGTGCCAGCAGCGTAGGTCTAGCGGGGGTCACAGATACGCAGTATTTT. The encoded protein is CASSVGLAGVTDTQYF.

This clone was counted a few times. The CDR3 reads CASSPLPEANYGYTF. The DNA of the CDR3 is TGTGCCAGCAGCCCACTCCCCGAGGCTAACTATGGCTACACCTTC. The chain uses TRBV5-4 and TRBJ1-2; D uncertain. Germline-derived CDR1 and CDR2 are SGHNT and YYREEE (reference sequence). The germline V and J ends were trimmed by 4 bases and 0 bases, with 13 bases remaining between them. This CDR3 is built from 15 residues.

The V gene is TRBV21-1, the J gene TRBJ2-5; the table's D call, TRBD2, has no DNA check behind it. TRBV21-1 is a pseudogene segment. The CDR3 consists of 17 residues. DNA for the CDR3: TGTGCCAGCATGGGTAGGCGGCTTTACCCCCTACACGTGTCCCAGTACTTC. This gives the protein CASMGRRLYPLHVSQYF.

This clone was recorded only once. The chain has TRBV11-1 and TRBJ1-2; the match to TRBD1 covers 7 bases. Germline assignment: CDR1 SGHAT and CDR2 FQDESV (reference sequence). The length of the CDR3 is 14 residues. The trim removed 0 bases at V and 8 bases at J, leaving 6 bases unmatched. The CDR3 DNA sequence: TGTGCCAGCAGCTTAGCTGAGGGGGCGTACGGCTACACCTTC. This encodes CASSLAEGAYGYTF.

The V call is TRBV9, the J call TRBJ2-5; TRBD1 is a possible D gene (5 bases). The germline V gene encodes CDR1 SGDLS and CDR2 YYNGEE. The CDR3 runs 14 residues. V lost 2 bases to trimming and J lost 6 bases, with 14 bases between them. The CDR3 protein is CASSVQGMGQTQYF. CDR3 nucleotide sequence: TGTGCCAGCAGCGTTCAGGGAATGGGGCAGACCCAGTACTTC.

The chain carries TRBV2 and TRBJ2-7; 8 nucleotides line up with TRBD2. The CDR3 contains 13 residues. V shed 4 bases, J shed 3 bases, and the junction held 2 bases outside the gene matches. CDR1 and CDR2 from the germline V gene are SNHLY and FYNNEI. CDR3 sequence: CASSVGLGYEQYF. The CDR3 DNA reads TGTGCCAGCAGTGTGGGACTAGGCTACGAGCAGTACTTC.

The chain recombines TRBV28 with TRBJ2-2, with TRBD1 matching over 10 bases. V gave up 2 bases and J gave up 6 bases; unmatched junction bases: 3. The CDR3 consists of 15 residues. Per the germline V gene, CDR1 is MDHEN and CDR2 is SYDVKM. The CDR3, as DNA: TGTGCCAGCAGTTTAAGCGGACAGGGGGCCGGGGAGCTGTTTTTT. Its translation: CASSLSGQGAGELFF.

The chain carries TRBV25-1 and TRBJ1-2; 7 bases map to TRBD1. The CDR3 spans 13 residues. CDR1 is MGHDK and CDR2 is SYGVNS in the germline V gene. The trim removed 6 bases at V and 4 bases at J, leaving 5 bases unmatched. The CDR3 DNA sequence: TGTGCCAGCAGGGAGGGGACAGCCTATGGCTACACCTTC. This codes for CASREGTAYGYTF.

This clone was counted a single time. The chain joins TRBV6-5 to TRBJ1-1, with 9 bases fitting TRBD1. This CDR3 has 15 residues. J lost 5 bases, V lost 5 bases, and 9 bases had no gene match. Germline loops: CDR1 MNHEY, CDR2 SVGAGI. In nucleotides, the CDR3 is TGTGCCAGCAGTATAACCGGGACAGGGTTGACTGAAGCTTTCTTT. Protein: CASSITGTGLTEAFF.

The CDR3, as DNA: TGTGCCAGCAGTGGGGGCACCTTTGGGACTGAAGCTTTCTTT. Its protein is CASSGGTFGTEAFF. The chain joins TRBV2 to TRBJ1-1; D possibly corresponds to TRBD1 (5 bases). CDR1 is SNHLY and CDR2 is FYNNEI in the germline V gene. The CDR3 totals 14 residues. The V gene lost 4 bases and the J gene lost 5 bases, with 14 bases spanning the gap. Using reference TRBV2 and TRBJ1-1 for the parts outside the CDR3, the full variable domain is EPEVTQTPSHQVTQMGQEVILRCVPISNHLYFYWYRQILGQKVEFLVSFYNNEISEKSEIFDDQFSVERPDGSNFTLKIRSTKLEDSAMYFCASSGGTFGTEAFFGQGTRLTVV.